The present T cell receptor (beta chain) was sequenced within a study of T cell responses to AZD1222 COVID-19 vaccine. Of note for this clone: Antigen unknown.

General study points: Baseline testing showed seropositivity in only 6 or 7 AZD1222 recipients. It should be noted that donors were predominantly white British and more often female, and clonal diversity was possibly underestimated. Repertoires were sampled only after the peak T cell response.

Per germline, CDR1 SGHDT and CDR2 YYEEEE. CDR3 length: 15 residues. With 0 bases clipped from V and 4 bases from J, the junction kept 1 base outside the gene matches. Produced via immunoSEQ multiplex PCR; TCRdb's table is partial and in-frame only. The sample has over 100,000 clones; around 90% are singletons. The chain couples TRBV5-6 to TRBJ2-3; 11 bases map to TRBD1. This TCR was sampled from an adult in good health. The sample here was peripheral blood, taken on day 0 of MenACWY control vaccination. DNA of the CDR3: TGTGCCAGCAGCTTGGTGGGACAGGGGGCAGATACGCAGTATTTT. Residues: CASSLVGQGADTQYF. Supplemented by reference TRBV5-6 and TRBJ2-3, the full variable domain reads DAGVTQSPTHLIKTRGQQVTLRCSPKSGHDTVSWYQQALGQGPQFIFQYYEEEERQRGNFPDRFSGHQFPNYSSELNVNALLLGDSALYLCASSLVGQGADTQYFGPGTRLTVL.